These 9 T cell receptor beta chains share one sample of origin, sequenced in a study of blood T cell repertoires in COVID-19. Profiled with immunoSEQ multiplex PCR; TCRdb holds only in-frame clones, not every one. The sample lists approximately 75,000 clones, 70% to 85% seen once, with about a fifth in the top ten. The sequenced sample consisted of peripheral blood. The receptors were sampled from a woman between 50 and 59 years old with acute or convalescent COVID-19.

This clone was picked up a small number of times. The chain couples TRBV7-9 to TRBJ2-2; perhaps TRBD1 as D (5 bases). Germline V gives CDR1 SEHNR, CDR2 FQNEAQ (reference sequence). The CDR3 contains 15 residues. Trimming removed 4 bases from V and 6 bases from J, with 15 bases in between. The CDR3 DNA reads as TGTGCCAGCAGCTCGCTGGCGGTAGGGGCCGGGGAGCTGTTTTTT. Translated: CASSSLAVGAGELFF.

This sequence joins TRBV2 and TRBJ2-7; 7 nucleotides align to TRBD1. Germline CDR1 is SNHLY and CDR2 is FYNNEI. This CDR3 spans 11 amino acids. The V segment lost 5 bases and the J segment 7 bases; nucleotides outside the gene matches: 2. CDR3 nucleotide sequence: TGTGCCAGCAGTCAGACAGGGGAGCAGTACTTC. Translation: CASSQTGEQYF. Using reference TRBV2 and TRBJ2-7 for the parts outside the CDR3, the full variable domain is EPEVTQTPSHQVTQMGQEVILRCVPISNHLYFYWYRQILGQKVEFLVSFYNNEISEKSEIFDDQFSVERPDGSNFTLKIRSTKLEDSAMYFCASSQTGEQYFGPGTRLTVT.

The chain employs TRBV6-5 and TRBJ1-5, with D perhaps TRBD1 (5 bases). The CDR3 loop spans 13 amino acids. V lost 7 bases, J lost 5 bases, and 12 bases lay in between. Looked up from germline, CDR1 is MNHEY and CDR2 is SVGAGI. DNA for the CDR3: TGTGCCAGCACGGTAGGGGCTGATCAGCCCCAGCATTTT. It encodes CASTVGADQPQHF.

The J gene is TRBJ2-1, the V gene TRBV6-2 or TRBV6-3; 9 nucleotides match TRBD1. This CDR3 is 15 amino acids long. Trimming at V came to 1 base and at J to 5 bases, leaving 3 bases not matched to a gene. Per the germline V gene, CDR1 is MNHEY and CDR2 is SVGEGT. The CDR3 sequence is CASSYLQGAHNEQFF. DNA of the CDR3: TGTGCCAGCAGTTACTTACAGGGGGCCCACAATGAGCAGTTCTTC.

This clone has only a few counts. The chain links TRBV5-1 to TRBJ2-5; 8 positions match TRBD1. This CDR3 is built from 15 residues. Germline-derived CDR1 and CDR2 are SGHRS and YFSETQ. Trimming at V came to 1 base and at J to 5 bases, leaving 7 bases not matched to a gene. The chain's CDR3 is CASSLSRGQWETQYF. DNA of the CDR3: TGCGCCAGCAGCTTGTCCAGGGGGCAATGGGAGACCCAGTACTTC.

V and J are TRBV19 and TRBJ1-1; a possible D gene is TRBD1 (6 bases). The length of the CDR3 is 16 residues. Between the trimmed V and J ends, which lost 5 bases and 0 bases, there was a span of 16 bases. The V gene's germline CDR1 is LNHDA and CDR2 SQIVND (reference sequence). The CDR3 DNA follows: TGTGCCAGTAGTGACCCAGGGAGGGGGATGAACACTGAAGCTTTCTTT. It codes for CASSDPGRGMNTEAFF. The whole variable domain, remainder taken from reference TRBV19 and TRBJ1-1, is DGGITQSPKYLFRKEGQNVTLSCEQNLNHDAMYWYRQDPGQGLRLIYYSQIVNDFQKGDIAEGYSVSREKKESFPLTVTSAQKNPTAFYLCASSDPGRGMNTEAFFGQGTRLTVV.

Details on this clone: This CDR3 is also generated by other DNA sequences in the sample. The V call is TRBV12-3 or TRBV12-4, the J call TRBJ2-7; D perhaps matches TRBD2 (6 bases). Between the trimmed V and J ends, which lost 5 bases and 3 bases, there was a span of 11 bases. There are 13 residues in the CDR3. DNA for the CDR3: TGTGCCAGCAGTCGGGACTCCCTCTACGAGCAGTACTTC. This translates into CASSRDSLYEQYF.

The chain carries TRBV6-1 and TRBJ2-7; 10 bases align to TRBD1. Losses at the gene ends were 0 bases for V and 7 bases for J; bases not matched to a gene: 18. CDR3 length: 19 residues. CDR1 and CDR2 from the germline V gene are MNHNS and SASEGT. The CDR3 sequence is CASSEAPGQGKKSGREQYF. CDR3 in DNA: TGTGCCAGCAGTGAAGCGCCGGGACAGGGGAAAAAGAGTGGTAGAGAGCAGTACTTC.

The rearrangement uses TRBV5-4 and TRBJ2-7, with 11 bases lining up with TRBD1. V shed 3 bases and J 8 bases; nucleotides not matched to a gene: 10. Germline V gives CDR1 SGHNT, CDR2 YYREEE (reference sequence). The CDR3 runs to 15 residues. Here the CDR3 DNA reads TGTGCCAGCAGCTCGGGACAGGGGGAGTCTCCGAAGCAGTACTTC. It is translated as CASSSGQGESPKQYF.